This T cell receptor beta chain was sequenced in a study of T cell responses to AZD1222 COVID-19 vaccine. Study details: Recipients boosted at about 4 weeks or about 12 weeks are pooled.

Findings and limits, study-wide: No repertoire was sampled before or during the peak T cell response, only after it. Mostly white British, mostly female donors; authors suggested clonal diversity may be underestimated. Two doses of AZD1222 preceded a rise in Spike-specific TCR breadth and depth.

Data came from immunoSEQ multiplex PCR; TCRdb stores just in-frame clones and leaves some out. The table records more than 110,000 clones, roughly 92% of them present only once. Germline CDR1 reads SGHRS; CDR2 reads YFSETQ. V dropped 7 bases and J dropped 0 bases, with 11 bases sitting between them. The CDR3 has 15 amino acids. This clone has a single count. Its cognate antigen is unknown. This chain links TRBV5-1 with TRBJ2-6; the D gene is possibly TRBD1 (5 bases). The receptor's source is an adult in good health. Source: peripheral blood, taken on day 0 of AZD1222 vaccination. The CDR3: CASRRQLSGANVLTF. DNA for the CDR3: TGCGCCAGCCGCAGACAGCTCTCTGGGGCCAACGTCCTGACTTTC.